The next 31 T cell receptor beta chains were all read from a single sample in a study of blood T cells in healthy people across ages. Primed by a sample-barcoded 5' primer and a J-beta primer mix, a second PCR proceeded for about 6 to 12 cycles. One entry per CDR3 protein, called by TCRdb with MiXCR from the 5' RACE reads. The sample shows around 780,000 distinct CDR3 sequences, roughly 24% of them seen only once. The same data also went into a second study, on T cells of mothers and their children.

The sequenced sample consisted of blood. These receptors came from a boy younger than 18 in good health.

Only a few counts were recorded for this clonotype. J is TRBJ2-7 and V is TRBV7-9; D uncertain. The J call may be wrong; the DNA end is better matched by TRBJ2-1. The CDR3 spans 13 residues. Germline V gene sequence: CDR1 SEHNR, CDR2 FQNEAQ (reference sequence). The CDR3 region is CASSTPGYNEQFF. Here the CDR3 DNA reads TGTGCCAGCAGCACCCCAGGCTACAATGAGCAGTTCTTC.

CDR3 protein: CSVVQGGSGGYTF. The CDR3 DNA follows: TGCAGCGTTGTTCAGGGGGGCAGCGGTGGCTACACCTTC. This sequence joins TRBV29-1 and TRBJ1-2, with 7 bases that match TRBD1. The V and J ends lost 4 bases and 7 bases, in that order; junction bases with no gene match: 9. The CDR3 spans 13 residues. Germline values: CDR1 SQVTM, CDR2 ANQGSEA.

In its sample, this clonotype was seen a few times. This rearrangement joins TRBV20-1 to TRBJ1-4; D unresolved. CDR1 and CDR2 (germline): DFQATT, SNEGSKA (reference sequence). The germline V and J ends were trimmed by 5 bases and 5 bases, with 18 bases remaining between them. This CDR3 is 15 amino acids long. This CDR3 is CSAGSQNGENEKLFF. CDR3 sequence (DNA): TGCAGTGCTGGCTCCCAGAACGGCGAAAATGAAAAACTGTTTTTT.

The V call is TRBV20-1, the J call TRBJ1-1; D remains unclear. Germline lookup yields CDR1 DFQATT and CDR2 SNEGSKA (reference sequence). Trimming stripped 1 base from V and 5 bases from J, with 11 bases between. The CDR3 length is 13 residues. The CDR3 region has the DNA TGCAGTGCTAGAGTGACATGGAAGACTGAAGCTTTCTTT. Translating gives CSARVTWKTEAFF.

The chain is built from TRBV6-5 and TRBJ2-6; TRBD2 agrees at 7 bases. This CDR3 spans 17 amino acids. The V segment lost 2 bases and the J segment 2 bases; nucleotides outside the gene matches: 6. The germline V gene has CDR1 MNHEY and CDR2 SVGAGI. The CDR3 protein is CASSYAFRGAGANVLTF. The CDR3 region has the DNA TGTGCCAGCAGTTACGCCTTCCGGGGGGCTGGGGCCAACGTCCTGACTTTC.

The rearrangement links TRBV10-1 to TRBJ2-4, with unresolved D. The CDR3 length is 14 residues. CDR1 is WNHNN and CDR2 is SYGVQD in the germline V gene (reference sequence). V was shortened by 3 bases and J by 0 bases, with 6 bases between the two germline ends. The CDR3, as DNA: TGCGCCAGCAGTGATCAGCTAGCCAAAAACATTCAGTACTTC. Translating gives CASSDQLAKNIQYF.

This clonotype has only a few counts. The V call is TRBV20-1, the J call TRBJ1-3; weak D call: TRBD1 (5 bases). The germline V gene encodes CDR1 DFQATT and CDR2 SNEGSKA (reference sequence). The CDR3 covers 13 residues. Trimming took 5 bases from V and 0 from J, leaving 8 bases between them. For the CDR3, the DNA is TGCAGTGCTGCCGACAGCTCTGGAAACACCATATATTTT. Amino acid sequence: CSAADSSGNTIYF.

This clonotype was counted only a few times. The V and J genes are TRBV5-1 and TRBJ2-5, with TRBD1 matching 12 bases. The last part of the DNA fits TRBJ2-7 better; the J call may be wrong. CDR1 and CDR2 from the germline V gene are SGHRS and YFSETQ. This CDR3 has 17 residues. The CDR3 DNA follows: TGCGCCAGCAGCTTCCCGGGACAGGGGGCCCCCTCCTACGAGCAGTACTTC. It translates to CASSFPGQGAPSYEQYF.

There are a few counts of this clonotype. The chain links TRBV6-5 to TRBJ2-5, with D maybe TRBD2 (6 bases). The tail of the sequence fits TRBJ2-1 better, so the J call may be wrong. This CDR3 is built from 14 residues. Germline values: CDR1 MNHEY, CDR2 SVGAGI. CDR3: CASSLFGGINEQFF. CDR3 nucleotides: TGTGCCAGCAGCCTTTTTGGGGGGATAAATGAGCAGTTCTTC.

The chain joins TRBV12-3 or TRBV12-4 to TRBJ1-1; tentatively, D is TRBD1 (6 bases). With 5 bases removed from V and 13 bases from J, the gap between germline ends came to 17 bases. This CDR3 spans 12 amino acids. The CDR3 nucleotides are TGTGCCAGCAGTCCCAACAGGGACCAAGATTTCTTT. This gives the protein CASSPNRDQDFF.

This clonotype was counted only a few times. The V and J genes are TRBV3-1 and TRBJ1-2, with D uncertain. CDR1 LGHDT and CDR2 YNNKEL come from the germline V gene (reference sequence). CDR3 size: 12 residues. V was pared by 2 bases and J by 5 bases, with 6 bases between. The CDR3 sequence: CASSQLEYGYTF. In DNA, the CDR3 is TGTGCCAGCAGCCAATTGGAGTATGGCTACACCTTC.

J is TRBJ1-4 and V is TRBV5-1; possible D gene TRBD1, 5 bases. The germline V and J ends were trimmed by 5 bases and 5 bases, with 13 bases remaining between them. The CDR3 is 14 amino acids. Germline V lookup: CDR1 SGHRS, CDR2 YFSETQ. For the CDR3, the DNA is TGCGCCAGCAGTTTTACGGGGGTGAATGAAAAACTGTTTTTT. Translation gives CASSFTGVNEKLFF.

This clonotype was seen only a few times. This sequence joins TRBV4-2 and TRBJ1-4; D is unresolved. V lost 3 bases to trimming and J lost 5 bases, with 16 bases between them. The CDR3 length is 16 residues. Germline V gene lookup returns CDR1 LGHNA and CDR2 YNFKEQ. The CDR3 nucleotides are TGTGCCAGCAGCCACCACCTCTCAAGCAAGAATGAAAAACTGTTTTTT. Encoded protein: CASSHHLSSKNEKLFF.

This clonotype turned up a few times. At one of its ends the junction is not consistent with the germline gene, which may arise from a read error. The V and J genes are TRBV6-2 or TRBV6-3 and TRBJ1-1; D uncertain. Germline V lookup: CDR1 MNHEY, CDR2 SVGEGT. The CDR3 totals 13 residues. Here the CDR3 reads CANSYELNTEAFF. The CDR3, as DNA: TGTGCCAACAGTTACGAGCTGAACACTGAAGCTTTCTTT.

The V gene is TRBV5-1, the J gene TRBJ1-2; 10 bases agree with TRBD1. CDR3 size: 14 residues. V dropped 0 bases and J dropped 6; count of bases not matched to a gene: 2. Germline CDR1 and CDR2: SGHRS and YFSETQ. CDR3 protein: CASSLEGTGDGYTF. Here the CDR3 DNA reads TGCGCCAGCAGCTTGGAAGGGACAGGGGATGGCTACACCTTC. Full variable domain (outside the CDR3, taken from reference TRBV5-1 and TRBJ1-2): KAGVTQTPRYLIKTRGQQVTLSCSPISGHRSVSWYQQTPGQGLQFLFEYFSETQRNKGNFPGRFSGRQFSNSRSEMNVSTLELGDSALYLCASSLEGTGDGYTFGSGTRLTVV.

DNA of the CDR3: TGTGCCAGCAGTCCTACCGGGACACGCAAAAACATTCAGTACTTC. This codes for CASSPTGTRKNIQYF. This chain connects TRBV28 to TRBJ2-4; D possibly corresponds to TRBD1 (6 bases). Trimming left V 5 bases short and J 3 bases short, with 14 bases between. The CDR3 loop spans 15 amino acids. Per germline, CDR1 MDHEN and CDR2 SYDVKM.

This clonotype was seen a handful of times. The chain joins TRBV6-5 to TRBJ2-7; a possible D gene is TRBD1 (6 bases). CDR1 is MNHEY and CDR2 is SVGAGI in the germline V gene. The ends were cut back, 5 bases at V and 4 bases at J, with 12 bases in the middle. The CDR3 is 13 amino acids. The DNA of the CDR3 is TGTGCCAGCAGTCGGACAGAAGGGTACGAGCAGTACTTC. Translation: CASSRTEGYEQYF.

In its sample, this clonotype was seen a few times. The CDR3 region is CASSSAWTSTYEQYF. In nucleotides, the CDR3 is TGTGCCAGCAGTTCCGCCTGGACTTCGACCTACGAGCAGTACTTC. This chain uses TRBV28 with TRBJ2-7, with D perhaps matching TRBD2 (5 bases). Per germline, CDR1 MDHEN and CDR2 SYDVKM. The germline V and J ends were trimmed by 4 bases and 2 bases, with 15 bases remaining between them. This CDR3 is built from 15 residues.

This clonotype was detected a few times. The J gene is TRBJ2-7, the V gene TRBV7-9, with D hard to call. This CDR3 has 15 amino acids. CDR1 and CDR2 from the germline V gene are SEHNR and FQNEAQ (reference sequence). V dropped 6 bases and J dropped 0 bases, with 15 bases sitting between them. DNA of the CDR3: TGTGCCAGCAGTCAAAGGAAAGGTGGCTCCTACGAGCAGTACTTC. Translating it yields CASSQRKGGSYEQYF. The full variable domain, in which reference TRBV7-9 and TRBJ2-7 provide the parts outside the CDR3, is DTGVSQNPRHKITKRGQNVTFRCDPISEHNRLYWYRQTLGQGPEFLTYFQNEAQLEKSRLLSDRFSAERPKGSFSTLEIQRTEQGDSAMYLCASSQRKGGSYEQYFGPGTRLTVT.

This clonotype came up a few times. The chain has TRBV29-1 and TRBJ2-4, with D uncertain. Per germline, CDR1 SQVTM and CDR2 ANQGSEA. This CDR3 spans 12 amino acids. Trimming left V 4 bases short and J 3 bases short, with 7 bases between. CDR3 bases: TGCAGCGTTGGACTTGGCAAAAACATTCAGTACTTC. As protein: CSVGLGKNIQYF.

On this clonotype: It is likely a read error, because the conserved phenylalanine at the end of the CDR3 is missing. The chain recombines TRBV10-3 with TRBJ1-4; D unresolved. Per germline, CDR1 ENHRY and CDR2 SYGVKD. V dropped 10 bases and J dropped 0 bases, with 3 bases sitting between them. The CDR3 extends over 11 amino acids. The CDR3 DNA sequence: TGTGCCACCGCAACTAATGAAAAACTGTTTCTT. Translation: CATATNEKLFL.

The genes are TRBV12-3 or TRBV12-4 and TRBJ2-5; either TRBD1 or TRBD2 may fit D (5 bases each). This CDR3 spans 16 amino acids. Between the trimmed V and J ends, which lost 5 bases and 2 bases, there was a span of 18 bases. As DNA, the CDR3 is TGTGCCAGCAGTATCCTCCGGGGCAACCATCAAGAGACCCAGTACTTC. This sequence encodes CASSILRGNHQETQYF.

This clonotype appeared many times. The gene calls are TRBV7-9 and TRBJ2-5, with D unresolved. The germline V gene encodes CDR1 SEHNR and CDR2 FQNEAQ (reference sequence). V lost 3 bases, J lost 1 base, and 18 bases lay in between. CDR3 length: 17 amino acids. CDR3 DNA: TGTGCCAGCAGCTTGGGCTCCGGTAGCACCATCCAAGAGACCCAGTACTTC. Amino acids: CASSLGSGSTIQETQYF.

The CDR3 sequence is CASNSGREQYF. The DNA for the CDR3 is TGTGCCAGCAACTCAGGACGGGAGCAGTACTTC. The V call is TRBV28, the J call TRBJ2-1; D call uncertain. The J call could be wrong; TRBJ2-7 is a better fit for the DNA end. In germline, CDR1 is MDHEN, CDR2 SYDVKM. The CDR3 spans 11 residues.

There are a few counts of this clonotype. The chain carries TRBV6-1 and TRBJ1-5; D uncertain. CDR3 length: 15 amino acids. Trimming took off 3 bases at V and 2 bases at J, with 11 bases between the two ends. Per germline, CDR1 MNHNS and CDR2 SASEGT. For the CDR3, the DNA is TGTGCCAGCAGTGATAGCGGTTGGGGCAATCAGCCCCAGCATTTT. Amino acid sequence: CASSDSGWGNQPQHF.

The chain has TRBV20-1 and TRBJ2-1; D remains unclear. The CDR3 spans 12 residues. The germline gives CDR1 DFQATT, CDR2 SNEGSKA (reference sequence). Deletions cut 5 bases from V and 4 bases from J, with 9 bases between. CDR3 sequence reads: CSASSEYNEQFF. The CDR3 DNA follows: TGCAGTGCTTCGAGCGAATACAATGAGCAGTTCTTC.

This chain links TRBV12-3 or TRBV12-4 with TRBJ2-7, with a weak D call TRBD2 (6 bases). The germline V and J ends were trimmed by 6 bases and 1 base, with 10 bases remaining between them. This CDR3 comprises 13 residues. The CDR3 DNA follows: TGTGCCAGCAGAACCCGGGAGTCCTACGAGCAGTACTTC. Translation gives CASRTRESYEQYF.

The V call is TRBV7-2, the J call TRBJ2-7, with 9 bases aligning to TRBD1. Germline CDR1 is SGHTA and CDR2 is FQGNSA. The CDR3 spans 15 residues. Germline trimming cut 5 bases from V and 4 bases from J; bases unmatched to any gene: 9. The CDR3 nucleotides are TGTGCCAGCAGCGCTTTTGGGACAGGGATTTACGAGCAGTACTTC. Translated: CASSAFGTGIYEQYF.

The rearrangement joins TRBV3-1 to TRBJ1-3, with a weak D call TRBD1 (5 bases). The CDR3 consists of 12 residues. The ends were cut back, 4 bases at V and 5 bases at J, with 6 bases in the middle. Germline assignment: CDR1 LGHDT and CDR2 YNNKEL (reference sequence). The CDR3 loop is CASSRGRNTIYF. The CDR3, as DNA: TGTGCCAGCAGCCGGGGGAGAAACACCATATATTTT.

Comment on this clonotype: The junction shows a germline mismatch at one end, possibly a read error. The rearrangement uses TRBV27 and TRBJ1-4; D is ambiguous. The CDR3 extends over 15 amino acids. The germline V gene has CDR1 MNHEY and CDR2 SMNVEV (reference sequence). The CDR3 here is CASSPRRALNEKLFF. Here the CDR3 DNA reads TGTGCCAGCAGCCCCAGAAGGGCCCTCAATGAGAAACTGTTTTTT.

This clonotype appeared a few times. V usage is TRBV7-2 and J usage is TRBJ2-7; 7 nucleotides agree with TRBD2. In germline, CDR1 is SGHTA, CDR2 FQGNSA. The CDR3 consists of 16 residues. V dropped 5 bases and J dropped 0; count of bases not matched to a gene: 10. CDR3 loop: CASSRSRGGDSYEQYF. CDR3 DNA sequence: TGTGCCAGCAGCCGCTCCCGCGGGGGTGACTCCTACGAGCAGTACTTC.